These 11 T cell receptor beta chains were sequenced from one sample in a study of CD8+CD57+ T cells in acquired aplastic anemia. The sequenced patients had an expansion of CD8+CD57+ cells seen by flow cytometry. Genomic DNA provided the template from which TCR beta VDJ and CDR3 profiles were obtained. Each CDR3 protein gets one entry after TCRdb re-called the reads with MiXCR. The sample has approximately 300,000 distinct CDR3 sequences; roughly 61% are singletons. Sequencing was performed on sorted CD4+, CD8+, or CD8+CD57+ T cells (not recorded which) from PBMCs. These receptors all stem from a human donor with aplastic anemia.

V and J are TRBV12-5 and TRBJ1-2; D possibly corresponds to TRBD1 (5 bases). This CDR3 comprises 13 residues. The germline V gene has CDR1 LGHNT and CDR2 FRNRAP. The CDR3 is CASRQGGDYGYTF. Here the CDR3 DNA reads TGTGCCAGCAGGCAGGGAGGGGACTATGGCTACACCTTC.

The chain carries TRBV15 and TRBJ2-7, with 10 bases lining up with TRBD1. This CDR3 is built from 15 residues. Germline values: CDR1 LNHNV, CDR2 YYDKDF (reference sequence). V was clipped by 1 base and J by 5 bases; unmatched bases: 5. DNA for the CDR3: TGTGCCACCAGCAGAGGAGGACAGGGGGACGACGAGCAGTACTTC. Encoded protein: CATSRGGQGDDEQYF. The full variable domain, in which reference TRBV15 and TRBJ2-7 provide the parts outside the CDR3, is DAMVIQNPRYQVTQFGKPVTLSCSQTLNHNVMYWYQQKSSQAPKLLFHYYDKDFNNEADTPDNFQSRRPNTSFCFLDIRSPGLGDTAMYLCATSRGGQGDDEQYFGPGTRLTVT.

The J gene is TRBJ2-7, the V gene TRBV20-1, with 7 positions matching TRBD1. Unmatched junction bases numbered 11, after V lost 6 bases and J lost 3 bases. This CDR3 has 14 residues. Germline values: CDR1 DFQATT, CDR2 SNEGSKA (reference sequence). The DNA of the CDR3 is TGCAGTGCGCTAGACAGGGAAAGTCGCTACGAGCAGTACTTC. Its protein is CSALDRESRYEQYF.

The V and J genes are TRBV29-1 and TRBJ1-5; D is perhaps TRBD1 (5 bases). The CDR3 spans 11 residues. Germline lookup yields CDR1 SQVTM and CDR2 ANQGSEA. V was clipped by 3 bases and J by 14 bases, with 14 bases between them. The DNA for the CDR3 is TGCAGCGTTGAGGAGGGGACGTACGAGCATTTT. Its protein is CSVEEGTYEHF.

This clonotype was detected ten times or more. The chain uses TRBV9 and TRBJ1-6; D gene uncertain. This CDR3 comprises 14 residues. The ends were cut back, 4 bases at V and 9 bases at J, with 14 bases in the middle. CDR1 SGDLS and CDR2 YYNGEE come from the germline V gene. CDR3 DNA sequence: TGTGCCAGCAGCCCAGTCGGGGAAATTTCACCCCTCCACTTT. Translating gives CASSPVGEISPLHF.

The V call is TRBV29-1, the J call TRBJ2-6; no reliable D call. Trimming left V 4 bases short and J 4 bases short, with 5 bases between. Germline V gives CDR1 SQVTM, CDR2 ANQGSEA. The CDR3 is 12 amino acids. The CDR3 nucleotides read TGCAGCGTTGGATGGGGGGCCAACGTCCTGACTTTC. Protein sequence: CSVGWGANVLTF. Drawing the rest from reference TRBV29-1 and TRBJ2-6, the complete variable domain is SAVISQKPSRDICQRGTSLTIQCQVDSQVTMMFWYRQQPGQSLTLIATANQGSEATYESGFVIDKFPISRPNLTFSTLTVSNMSPEDSSIYLCSVGWGANVLTFGAGSRLTVL.

The rearrangement joins TRBV7-2 to TRBJ2-7, with 11 nucleotides matching TRBD1. The CDR3 consists of 15 residues. The trim removed 2 bases at V and 2 bases at J, leaving 2 bases unmatched. Germline assignment: CDR1 SGHTA and CDR2 FQGNSA. CDR3 in amino acids: CASSLRTGGPYEQYF. As DNA, the CDR3 is TGTGCCAGCAGCTTACGGACAGGGGGCCCCTACGAGCAGTACTTC.

This chain connects TRBV9 to TRBJ1-4; D remains unclear. This CDR3 has 14 amino acids. CDR1 is SGDLS, CDR2 YYNGEE, per germline. Trimming cost V 0 bases and J 5 bases, with 8 bases left between them. CDR3 protein: CASSVGRNNEKLFF. CDR3 DNA: TGTGCCAGCAGCGTAGGACGGAACAATGAAAAACTGTTTTTT.

This chain joins TRBV19 and TRBJ1-1, with TRBD1 identical over 9 bases. V shed 6 bases and J 1 base; nucleotides not matched to a gene: 9. This CDR3 contains 16 residues. Germline-derived CDR1 and CDR2 are LNHDA and SQIVND (reference sequence). The CDR3 sequence: CASRPPRDRENTEAFF. The CDR3 nucleotides read TGTGCCAGTAGACCACCCCGGGACAGGGAGAACACTGAAGCTTTCTTT.

The chain has TRBV20-1 and TRBJ2-7, with 11 nucleotides matching TRBD2. CDR1 and CDR2 (germline): DFQATT, SNEGSKA (reference sequence). This CDR3 comprises 14 residues. J was trimmed by 6 bases and V by 1 base; bases with no gene match: 5. The CDR3 loop is CSARAELAGVEQYF. CDR3 nucleotide sequence: TGCAGTGCTAGAGCCGAACTAGCGGGAGTCGAGCAGTACTTC.

In its sample, this clonotype was seen many times. The chain uses TRBV25-1 and TRBJ2-3, with D tentatively TRBD1 (6 bases). This CDR3 spans 12 amino acids. The V end was cut by 8 bases, the J end by 2 bases, with 8 bases between. CDR1 is MGHDK and CDR2 is SYGVNS in the germline V gene. The CDR3 coding sequence is TGTGCCAGCCGGGACACCACAGATACGCAGTATTTT. Translated: CASRDTTDTQYF.